This is a list of T cell receptor beta chains from one sample in a study of blood T cell repertoires in COVID-19. Only in-frame clones appear in the TCRdb table, and some are missing; sequencing was by immunoSEQ multiplex PCR. The sample yields more than 150,000 clones, around 85% seen once. Sequences were obtained from peripheral blood. The receptors were sampled from an elderly woman with acute or convalescent COVID-19. CDR3s include the opening cysteine and the closing phenylalanine or tryptophan. The D gene is left open where the match is weak. Expanded clones get a size class; other rows say once, few or many, or leave the size out.

v_gene: TRBV24-1
d_gene: TRBD1
j_gene: TRBJ2-2
abundance: -
CDR3nt: TGTGCCACCAGTGACGCAGGACAGGGAATAGACACCGGGGAGCTGTTTTTT
CDR3aa: CATSDAGQGIDTGELFF

v_gene: TRBV6-1
d_gene: TRBD2
j_gene: TRBJ2-1
abundance: -
CDR3nt: TGTGCCAGCAGTGAAGTAGATAGCGGGAGAGGGCAGTTCTTC
CDR3aa: CASSEVDSGRGQFF

v_gene: TRBV7-9
d_gene: -
j_gene: TRBJ2-7
abundance: -
CDR3nt: TGTGCCAGCAGCTTGACACCGGTCTACGAGCAGTACTTC
CDR3aa: CASSLTPVYEQYF

v_gene: TRBV7-2
d_gene: -
j_gene: TRBJ1-1
abundance: once
CDR3nt: TGTGCCAGCAGCTTAGGGTCCGGTGGGAACACTGAAGCTTTCTTT
CDR3aa: CASSLGSGGNTEAFF

v_gene: TRBV19
d_gene: TRBD2
j_gene: TRBJ2-6
abundance: -
CDR3nt: TGTGCCAGTAGCCCTAGCGGGATTGGGGCCAACGTCCTGACTTTC
CDR3aa: CASSPSGIGANVLTF

v_gene: TRBV29-1
d_gene: -
j_gene: TRBJ2-3
abundance: -
CDR3nt: TGCAGCGTTTGGACAGAGGGTCGCACAGATACGCAGTATTTT
CDR3aa: CSVWTEGRTDTQYF

v_gene: TRBV4-1
d_gene: -
j_gene: TRBJ2-7
abundance: -
CDR3nt: TGCGCCAGCAGCGGTAGGGCGAGAGGGCACGAGCAGTACTTC
CDR3aa: CASSGRARGHEQYF

v_gene: TRBV6-5
d_gene: TRBD1
j_gene: TRBJ2-7
abundance: -
CDR3nt: TGTGCCAGCAGCGACTCCGGACAGGTCTACGAGCAGTACTTC
CDR3aa: CASSDSGQVYEQYF

v_gene: TRBV27
d_gene: -
j_gene: TRBJ2-3
abundance: -
CDR3nt: TGTGCCAGCAGTTTAGGGCAGGGTACAGATACGCAGTATTTT
CDR3aa: CASSLGQGTDTQYF

v_gene: TRBV11-3
d_gene: TRBD2
j_gene: TRBJ2-2
abundance: -
CDR3nt: TGTGCCAGCAGCCCTGGGGCGGGGGGAGGCACCGGGGAGCTGTTTTTT
CDR3aa: CASSPGAGGGTGELFF

v_gene: TRBV20-1
d_gene: -
j_gene: TRBJ2-3
abundance: -
CDR3nt: TGCAGTGCTATTGAAGAATGGCTAGGCGATACGCAGTATTTT
CDR3aa: CSAIEEWLGDTQYF

v_gene: TRBV3-1/TRBV3-2
d_gene: -
j_gene: TRBJ2-1
abundance: -
CDR3nt: TGTGCCAGCAGCCAAGGCGGGTCCCACAATGAGCAGTTCTTC
CDR3aa: CASSQGGSHNEQFF

v_gene: TRBV5-1
d_gene: -
j_gene: TRBJ1-6
abundance: -
CDR3nt: TGCGCCAGCAGCCGAGGGGCAGGGGACGATAATTCACCCCTCCACTTT
CDR3aa: CASSRGAGDDNSPLHF

v_gene: TRBV7-9
d_gene: TRBD1
j_gene: TRBJ1-1
abundance: -
CDR3nt: TGTGCCAGCAGCCGGACAGGGTTAAACACTGAAGCTTTCTTT
CDR3aa: CASSRTGLNTEAFF

v_gene: TRBV27
d_gene: TRBD2
j_gene: TRBJ2-1
abundance: -
CDR3nt: TGTGCCAGCAGTTTCCGCCGGACTAGCGGGGGGGCCGACCACAATGAGCAGTTCTTC
CDR3aa: CASSFRRTSGGADHNEQFF

v_gene: TRBV7-3
d_gene: -
j_gene: TRBJ2-1
abundance: -
CDR3nt: TGTGCCAGCAGCTTAGGGCGGGTCAGCTCCTACAATGAGCAGTTCTTC
CDR3aa: CASSLGRVSSYNEQFF

v_gene: TRBV29-1
d_gene: TRBD1
j_gene: TRBJ1-5
abundance: -
CDR3nt: TGCAGCGTTGGAGACAGGGGGAAGCCCCAGCATTTT
CDR3aa: CSVGDRGKPQHF

v_gene: TRBV24-1
d_gene: -
j_gene: TRBJ2-6
abundance: -
CDR3nt: TGTGCCACCAGTCCGTCTGGGGCCAACGTCCTGACTTTC
CDR3aa: CATSPSGANVLTF

v_gene: TRBV19
d_gene: -
j_gene: TRBJ2-7
abundance: once
CDR3nt: TGTGCCAGTAGTCCCGCCGGCAGGGGAGGGTCTTACGAGCAGTACTTC
CDR3aa: CASSPAGRGGSYEQYF

v_gene: TRBV4-2
d_gene: -
j_gene: TRBJ2-1
abundance: -
CDR3nt: TGTGCCAGCAGCCAAGATCCCCCGGGAGAGGGCAATGAGCAGTTCTTC
CDR3aa: CASSQDPPGEGNEQFF

v_gene: TRBV10-3
d_gene: -
j_gene: TRBJ2-2
abundance: -
CDR3nt: TGTGCCATCAGTGAGACCCCTGACAGGCACCCCACCGGGGAGCTGTTTTTT
CDR3aa: CAISETPDRHPTGELFF

v_gene: TRBV10-3
d_gene: TRBD1
j_gene: TRBJ2-2
abundance: -
CDR3nt: TGTGCCATCAGTGGACTGCCAGGGGGCTCGAACACCGGGGAGCTGTTTTTT
CDR3aa: CAISGLPGGSNTGELFF

v_gene: TRBV7-2
d_gene: TRBD2
j_gene: TRBJ2-1
abundance: -
CDR3nt: TGTGCCAGCAGCCTTATTAGCGGGGGTTTTTCCGGAGAGCAGTTCTTC
CDR3aa: CASSLISGGFSGEQFF

v_gene: TRBV5-8
d_gene: -
j_gene: TRBJ1-5
abundance: -
CDR3nt: TGTGCCAGCAGCGACCCCCGGGGGGTGAGCAATCAGCCCCAGCATTTT
CDR3aa: CASSDPRGVSNQPQHF

v_gene: TRBV13
d_gene: -
j_gene: TRBJ2-7
abundance: few
CDR3nt: TGTGCCAGCAGCTCACTAGGGACATACGAGCAGTACTTC
CDR3aa: CASSSLGTYEQYF

v_gene: TRBV19
d_gene: -
j_gene: TRBJ1-4
abundance: -
CDR3nt: TGTGCCAGTAGATCGGGCTTGACAGGAGTGAAACTGTTTTTT
CDR3aa: CASRSGLTGVKLFF

v_gene: TRBV7-3
d_gene: -
j_gene: TRBJ2-7
abundance: -
CDR3nt: TGTGCCAGCAGCTTAAACGCGCGCGGAGAGCAGTACTTC
CDR3aa: CASSLNARGEQYF

v_gene: TRBV5-5
d_gene: -
j_gene: TRBJ1-4
abundance: -
CDR3nt: TGTGCCAGCAGCTCAGCGGGTTCGGCTAATGAAAAACTGTTTTTT
CDR3aa: CASSSAGSANEKLFF

v_gene: TRBV12-3/TRBV12-4
d_gene: -
j_gene: TRBJ2-3
abundance: -
CDR3nt: TGTGCCAGCAGCAAGACTGGAGATACGCAGTATTTT
CDR3aa: CASSKTGDTQYF

v_gene: TRBV5-1
d_gene: TRBD1
j_gene: TRBJ1-1
abundance: -
CDR3nt: TGCGCCAGCAGCTTGGAGGACAGGGGCGGCACTGAAGCTTTCTTT
CDR3aa: CASSLEDRGGTEAFF

v_gene: TRBV19
d_gene: -
j_gene: TRBJ2-7
abundance: once
CDR3nt: TGTGCCAGTAGCGCACAGGGATATCCCTCCTACGAGCAGTACTTC
CDR3aa: CASSAQGYPSYEQYF

v_gene: TRBV2
d_gene: TRBD1
j_gene: TRBJ1-5
abundance: few
CDR3nt: TGTGCCACCAGGGACAGGGAAAGTCAGCCCCAGCATTTT
CDR3aa: CATRDRESQPQHF

v_gene: TRBV6-5
d_gene: TRBD1
j_gene: TRBJ2-5
abundance: -
CDR3nt: TGTGCCAGCAGGACAGGGGTTCAAGAGACCCAGTACTTC
CDR3aa: CASRTGVQETQYF

v_gene: TRBV5-1
d_gene: -
j_gene: TRBJ2-1
abundance: -
CDR3nt: TGCGCCAGCAGCTTAGCGGGCCAGACCTACAATGAGCAGTTCTTC
CDR3aa: CASSLAGQTYNEQFF

v_gene: TRBV2
d_gene: TRBD2
j_gene: TRBJ2-3
abundance: -
CDR3nt: TGTGCCAGCAGCGCACTCTCCGGGAGGACAGATACGCAGTATTTT
CDR3aa: CASSALSGRTDTQYF

v_gene: TRBV19
d_gene: -
j_gene: TRBJ1-3
abundance: few
CDR3nt: TGTGCCAGTAGTATCCATTCCTTCGACAGGCGATCTCGCTCTGGAAACACCATATATTTT
CDR3aa: CASSIHSFDRRSRSGNTIYF

v_gene: TRBV21-1
d_gene: -
j_gene: TRBJ1-3
abundance: -
CDR3nt: TGTGCCAGCAGCTTCCTGGGGGACAGGCGGCATCCTGGAAACACCATATATTTT
CDR3aa: CASSFLGDRRHPGNTIYF

v_gene: TRBV7-8
d_gene: -
j_gene: TRBJ1-1
abundance: -
CDR3nt: TGTGCCAGCAGCTTAGCAGCTCCCCCCAGGGAGGTGGACACTGAAGCTTTCTTT
CDR3aa: CASSLAAPPREVDTEAFF

v_gene: TRBV6-5
d_gene: -
j_gene: TRBJ1-1
abundance: -
CDR3nt: TGTGCCAGCAGTTTCCGGGACAAGAACACTGAAGCTTTCTTT
CDR3aa: CASSFRDKNTEAFF

v_gene: TRBV15
d_gene: -
j_gene: TRBJ1-5
abundance: -
CDR3nt: TGTGCCACCAGCCGAGATCTCGGGAATCAGCCCCAGCATTTT
CDR3aa: CATSRDLGNQPQHF

v_gene: TRBV6-5
d_gene: TRBD1
j_gene: TRBJ1-4
abundance: once
CDR3nt: TGTGCCAGCAGCCTAGACAGGGCTAATGAAAAACTGTTTTTT
CDR3aa: CASSLDRANEKLFF

v_gene: TRBV19
d_gene: TRBD1
j_gene: TRBJ1-5
abundance: -
CDR3nt: TGTGCCAGTAGTATAATGGGGACAGGGACCTCGGATCGGCCCCAGCATTTT
CDR3aa: CASSIMGTGTSDRPQHF

v_gene: TRBV28
d_gene: TRBD1
j_gene: TRBJ2-3
abundance: once
CDR3nt: TGTGCCAGCAGTTTATTGGGACAGGCTAGCACAGATACGCAGTATTTT
CDR3aa: CASSLLGQASTDTQYF

v_gene: TRBV3-1/TRBV3-2
d_gene: TRBD1
j_gene: TRBJ1-1
abundance: -
CDR3nt: TGTGCCAGCAGCCAAGGGCAGGGGGCTGAAGCTTTCTTT
CDR3aa: CASSQGQGAEAFF

v_gene: TRBV7-6
d_gene: TRBD1
j_gene: TRBJ2-1
abundance: -
CDR3nt: TGTGCCAGCAGCTTAGGTTGGACAGGGGGCTACAATGAGCAGTTCTTC
CDR3aa: CASSLGWTGGYNEQFF

v_gene: TRBV7-2
d_gene: -
j_gene: TRBJ2-3
abundance: -
CDR3nt: TGTGCCAGCAGCAGCGCAGGGGCGGGGGTCGATACGCAGTATTTT
CDR3aa: CASSSAGAGVDTQYF

v_gene: TRBV30
d_gene: -
j_gene: TRBJ1-1
abundance: -
CDR3nt: TGTGCCTGGAGTGGACCAAACAGATTAGGGGCGAACGCTTTCTTT
CDR3aa: CAWSGPNRLGANAFF

v_gene: TRBV2
d_gene: -
j_gene: TRBJ2-3
abundance: -
CDR3nt: TGTGCCAGCAGTGAGGCCATAACAGATACGCAGTATTTT
CDR3aa: CASSEAITDTQYF

v_gene: TRBV7-3
d_gene: TRBD1
j_gene: TRBJ2-7
abundance: -
CDR3nt: TGTGCCAGCAGCCAGGGACAGGGGGCGCCCGAGCAGTACTTC
CDR3aa: CASSQGQGAPEQYF

v_gene: TRBV10-3
d_gene: TRBD1
j_gene: TRBJ2-2
abundance: -
CDR3nt: TGTGCCATCAGGGGAACAGGGGCCGCGAACACCGGGGAGCTGTTTTTT
CDR3aa: CAIRGTGAANTGELFF

v_gene: TRBV29-1
d_gene: TRBD1
j_gene: TRBJ1-2
abundance: -
CDR3nt: TGCAGCGATGAGACAGGGGCCCTCGGTGGCTACACCTTC
CDR3aa: CSDETGALGGYTF

v_gene: TRBV7-2
d_gene: TRBD1
j_gene: TRBJ1-5
abundance: -
CDR3nt: TGTGCCAGCAGCTGGGGACAGGGGAATCAGCCCCAGCATTTT
CDR3aa: CASSWGQGNQPQHF

v_gene: TRBV5-1
d_gene: TRBD2
j_gene: TRBJ2-2
abundance: -
CDR3nt: TGCGCCAGCAGCCCGGGACTAGCGGGGCTCCACACCGGGGAGCTGTTTTTT
CDR3aa: CASSPGLAGLHTGELFF

v_gene: TRBV27
d_gene: TRBD1
j_gene: TRBJ1-6
abundance: once
CDR3nt: TGTGCCAGCAGTTCCGCGGGACAGGGGAGCTCCTATAATTCACCCCTCCACTTT
CDR3aa: CASSSAGQGSSYNSPLHF

v_gene: TRBV7-9
d_gene: -
j_gene: TRBJ1-4
abundance: -
CDR3nt: TGTGCCAGCAGCTTCGGTGTCGTTGAAAAACTGTTTTTT
CDR3aa: CASSFGVVEKLFF

v_gene: TRBV7-9
d_gene: TRBD1
j_gene: TRBJ1-2
abundance: once
CDR3nt: TGTGCCAGCAGCCCCGGGGGGGACAGGGATATCTACACCTTC
CDR3aa: CASSPGGDRDIYTF

v_gene: TRBV30
d_gene: -
j_gene: TRBJ1-5
abundance: -
CDR3nt: TGTGCCTGGAGCGCGCTTACGGGGAATCAGCCCCAGCATTTT
CDR3aa: CAWSALTGNQPQHF